These 20 T cell receptor beta chains share one sample of origin, sequenced in a study of human T cells and chemical hapten exposure. One entry per CDR3 protein results from TCRdb running MiXCR on the 5' RACE reads. Among 150,000 or so distinct CDR3 sequences, about 4% were seen once, and the ten largest hold more than 1.2%. The authors extracted total RNA from unfractionated whole blood. The receptors come from a female donor in good health.

This clonotype has more than one count but fewer than ten. The chain combines TRBV10-3 with TRBJ1-5; D is unresolved. The V gene lost 2 bases and the J gene lost 1 base, with 6 bases spanning the gap. The germline gives CDR1 ENHRY, CDR2 SYGVKD. CDR3 length equals 14 residues. The CDR3 protein is CAISEGYSNQPQHF. The CDR3 DNA is TGTGCCATCAGTGAGGGATACAGCAATCAGCCCCAGCATTTT.

This clonotype showed up many times. The chain has TRBV20-1 and TRBJ2-1; 14 bases are a match to TRBD2. Germline V CDR1 and CDR2: DFQATT, SNEGSKA (reference sequence). J lost 2 bases, V lost 5 bases, and 8 bases had no gene match. The CDR3 spans 17 residues. CDR3 bases: TGCAGTGCTTTTGGACTAGCGGGGGGACCGACCTACAATGAGCAGTTCTTC. It yields the protein CSAFGLAGGPTYNEQFF.

This clonotype appeared a single time. The chain combines TRBV19 with TRBJ2-1, with 13 bases fitting TRBD2. Germline V gene sequence: CDR1 LNHDA, CDR2 SQIVND (reference sequence). The CDR3 has 15 residues. After removal of 5 bases from V and 9 bases from J, the junction contained 7 bases not matched to a gene. Here the CDR3 reads CASSATSGGTGEQFF. The CDR3 DNA reads TGTGCCAGTAGTGCGACTAGCGGGGGGACTGGTGAGCAGTTCTTC.

As regards this clonotype: A much larger clone lies one base from this, so it may be a read error. The rearrangement uses TRBV7-2 and TRBJ2-1; a weak D match, TRBD1 (6 bases). The V and J ends lost 3 bases and 9 bases respectively, with 15 bases between them. Germline CDR1 and CDR2: SGHTA and FQGNSA. The CDR3 is 14 residues long. The CDR3 sequence: CASSLTSGAGEQFF. The CDR3 DNA reads as TGTGCCAGCAGCTTGACGTCAGGGGCGGGTGAGCAGTTCTTC.

In this sample, this clonotype turned up many times. The gene calls are TRBV5-1 and TRBJ1-1; D is possibly TRBD1 (5 bases). The length of the CDR3 is 19 residues. From germline, CDR1 is SGHRS and CDR2 YFSETQ. V lost 3 bases and J lost 5, with 29 bases in between. The CDR3 is CASSSDWSRVSSSVTEAFF. The CDR3 DNA sequence: TGCGCCAGCAGCTCTGATTGGTCCAGGGTATCTAGTTCGGTAACTGAAGCTTTCTTT.

This chain uses TRBV9 with TRBJ1-4, with D possibly matching TRBD1 (6 bases). Germline assignment: CDR1 SGDLS and CDR2 YYNGEE. Trimming took 3 bases from V and 7 from J, leaving 16 bases between them. The CDR3 extends over 15 amino acids. The CDR3 protein is CASSEGGARGEKLFF. The CDR3 DNA is TGTGCCAGCAGCGAAGGGGGGGCGCGTGGTGAAAAACTGTTTTTT.

In its sample, this clonotype was seen many times. CDR3 protein: CASSLVAGGTDTQYF. CDR3 bases: TGTGCCAGCAGCTTAGTAGCAGGGGGCACAGATACGCAGTATTTT. The chain is built from TRBV7-9 and TRBJ2-3, with D possibly TRBD1 on 6 matching bases. V lost 1 base to trimming and J lost 1 base, with 9 bases between them. This CDR3 comprises 15 residues. CDR1 and CDR2 (germline): SEHNR, FQNEAQ (reference sequence).

This clonotype was seen only a few times. This chain links TRBV9 with TRBJ1-2, with D tentatively TRBD1 (5 bases). Per germline, CDR1 SGDLS and CDR2 YYNGEE. The CDR3 is 15 residues long. Trimming cost V 0 bases and J 7 bases, with 16 bases left between them. CDR3 nucleotide sequence: TGTGCCAGCAGCGTAGGAGACAGCCTGTCCTTTGGCTACACCTTC. Translated, it gives CASSVGDSLSFGYTF.

Many counts were recorded for this clonotype. The chain recombines TRBV5-1 with TRBJ2-1, with TRBD1 as a possible D gene (6 bases). Trimming removed 4 bases at V and 8 bases at J, with 28 bases between. CDR3 size: 18 residues. The V gene's germline CDR1 is SGHRS and CDR2 YFSETQ. CDR3 sequence: CASSHLDSGGYQLDEQFF. The CDR3 DNA reads TGCGCCAGCAGCCACCTGGACAGCGGCGGTTACCAGCTGGATGAGCAGTTCTTC.

This clonotype was seen ten or more times. The rearrangement uses TRBV29-1 and TRBJ2-7, with a tentative D call TRBD1 (5 bases). The CDR3 totals 13 residues. Germline assignment: CDR1 SQVTM and CDR2 ANQGSEA. Deletions cut 3 bases from V and 2 bases from J, with 11 bases between. The CDR3 DNA reads as TGCAGCGTTGACGGCAGGGCCCCCTACGAGCAGTACTTC. Its protein is CSVDGRAPYEQYF.

The chain recombines TRBV9 with TRBJ2-1, with TRBD2 matching 11 bases. With 0 bases clipped from V and 7 bases from J, the junction kept 3 bases outside the gene matches. CDR1 SGDLS and CDR2 YYNGEE come from the germline V gene. This CDR3 has 15 amino acids. CDR3 DNA sequence: TGTGCCAGCAGCGTAGGTCCTAGCGGGGGGAATGAGCAGTTCTTC. Encoded protein: CASSVGPSGGNEQFF.

In its sample, this clonotype was seen many times. The V and J genes are TRBV7-8 and TRBJ2-3, with TRBD2 matching 15 bases. The germline gives CDR1 SGHVS, CDR2 FQNEAQ. The CDR3 length is 18 residues. V was pared by 5 bases and J by 3 bases, with 9 bases of the junction left unmatched. For the CDR3, the DNA is TGTGCCAGCAGCCCCCTCTGGACTAGCGGGGGGGCAACAGATACGCAGTATTTT. Translation gives CASSPLWTSGGATDTQYF. Filled out from reference TRBV7-8 and TRBJ2-3, the complete variable domain reads GAGVSQSPRYKVAKRGQDVALRCDPISGHVSLFWYQQALGQGPEFLTYFQNEAQLDKSGLPSDRFFAERPEGSVSTLKIQRTQQEDSAVYLCASSPLWTSGGATDTQYFGPGTRLTVL.

The sample holds many counts of this clonotype. The chain carries TRBV19 and TRBJ2-3; no reliable D call. This CDR3 has 13 residues. The germline gives CDR1 LNHDA, CDR2 SQIVND (reference sequence). Trimming left V 8 bases short and J 1 base short, with 10 bases between. DNA for the CDR3: TGTGCCAGTCGAACAGCCGGCACAGATACGCAGTATTTT. It encodes CASRTAGTDTQYF.

On this clonotype itself: A read error may account for a junction end that differs from germline. The chain has TRBV12-3 or TRBV12-4 and TRBJ1-2; D call uncertain. The CDR3 is 11 residues long. As DNA, the CDR3 is TGTGCCAGCAGTTTCGGCCTCAGCCCCTTCTTC. This codes for CASSFGLSPFF.

A remark on this clonotype: A much larger clone lies a single base off, so this may be a read error. V usage is TRBV20-1 and J usage is TRBJ2-1; D is uncertain. V dropped 3 bases and J dropped 0 bases, with 15 bases sitting between them. Per the germline V gene, CDR1 is DFQATT and CDR2 is SNEGSKA (reference sequence). CDR3 size: 16 residues. CDR3 nucleotides: TGCAGTGCTAGTGGGCTGGGTGCCCGCTCCTACAATGAGCAGTTCTTC. It specifies CSASGLGARSYNEQFF.

This clonotype has a handful of counts. This rearrangement joins TRBV7-6 to TRBJ1-1; D is perhaps TRBD1 (6 bases). Trimming shortened V by 5 bases and J by 1 base, and 11 bases separated the two germline ends. CDR1 is SGHVS and CDR2 is FNYEAQ in the germline V gene. The CDR3 loop spans 14 amino acids. CDR3: CASSGRTENTEAFF. The CDR3 DNA follows: TGTGCCAGCAGCGGGAGGACAGAGAACACTGAAGCTTTCTTT.

This clonotype was recorded many times. The genes are TRBV2 and TRBJ1-5; perhaps TRBD1 as D (5 bases). This CDR3 is built from 15 residues. V was pared by 4 bases and J by 7 bases, with 17 bases between. Germline-derived CDR1 and CDR2 are SNHLY and FYNNEI. The CDR3 loop reads CASSGGVAPQQPQHF. DNA for the CDR3: TGTGCCAGCAGTGGGGGGGTGGCGCCCCAACAGCCCCAGCATTTT.

Ten or more counts support this clonotype. This chain links TRBV19 with TRBJ2-6; tentative D call: TRBD1 (6 bases). CDR1 and CDR2 (germline): LNHDA, SQIVND (reference sequence). This CDR3 spans 16 amino acids. V shed 3 bases and J shed 1 base, with 10 bases lying between them. CDR3 DNA: TGTGCCAGTAGTATGGGACAACCATCTGGGGCCAACGTCCTGACTTTC. Translating it yields CASSMGQPSGANVLTF.

This clonotype was found many times. The CDR3 protein is CASSLLGRENPRDYTF. In nucleotides, the CDR3 is TGTGCCAGCAGCTTACTTGGTAGGGAGAACCCCCGGGACTACACCTTC. This chain joins TRBV7-3 and TRBJ1-2; unclear D gene. Germline values: CDR1 SGHTA, CDR2 FQGTGA. Trimming cost V 2 bases and J 10 bases, with 23 bases left between them. This CDR3 comprises 16 residues. Full variable domain (outside the CDR3, taken from reference TRBV7-3 and TRBJ1-2): GAGVSQTPSNKVTEKGKYVELRCDPISGHTALYWYRQSLGQGPEFLIYFQGTGAADDSGLPNDRFFAVRPEGSVSTLKIQRTERGDSAVYLCASSLLGRENPRDYTFGSGTRLTVV.

This clonotype was seen many times. The CDR3 loop is CSVEGAWTEKSSDTQYF. The CDR3 nucleotides read TGCAGCGTTGAAGGGGCATGGACAGAGAAATCCTCAGATACGCAGTATTTT. The rearrangement joins TRBV29-1 to TRBJ2-3; tentative D call: TRBD1 (6 bases). This CDR3 comprises 17 residues. Trimming removed 1 base at V and 4 bases at J, with 21 bases between. Per the germline V gene, CDR1 is SQVTM and CDR2 is ANQGSEA.